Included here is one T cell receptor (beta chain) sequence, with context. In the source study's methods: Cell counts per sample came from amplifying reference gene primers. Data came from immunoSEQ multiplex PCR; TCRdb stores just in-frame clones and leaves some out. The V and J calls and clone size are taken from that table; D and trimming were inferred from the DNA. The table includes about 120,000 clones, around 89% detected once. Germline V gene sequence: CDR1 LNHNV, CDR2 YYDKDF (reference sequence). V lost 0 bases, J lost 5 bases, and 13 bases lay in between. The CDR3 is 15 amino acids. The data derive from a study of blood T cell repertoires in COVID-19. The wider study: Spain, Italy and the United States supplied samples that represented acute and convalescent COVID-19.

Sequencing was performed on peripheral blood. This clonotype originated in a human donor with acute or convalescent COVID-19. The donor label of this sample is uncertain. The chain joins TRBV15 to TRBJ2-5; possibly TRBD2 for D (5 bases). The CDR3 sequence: CATSRDPTEGETQYF. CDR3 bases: TGTGCCACCAGCAGAGATCCCACCGAGGGTGAGACCCAGTACTTC. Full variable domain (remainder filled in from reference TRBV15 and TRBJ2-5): DAMVIQNPRYQVTQFGKPVTLSCSQTLNHNVMYWYQQKSSQAPKLLFHYYDKDFNNEADTPDNFQSRRPNTSFCFLDIRSPGLGDTAMYLCATSRDPTEGETQYFGPGTRLLVL.